This TCR beta chain was recorded in a study of cytomegalovirus exposure and HLA in healthy donors. Study in general: A data release that came early held about 89 million unique TCRs from HLA-typed donors.

Remarks on this clone: The antigen remains unidentified.

With 60 Vbeta and 13 Jbeta primers, the PCR was carried out. Some clones are missing from TCRdb's copy, which holds only in-frame ones; the method was immunoSEQ multiplex PCR. The sample carries about 180,000 clones, around 80% recorded once. Whole-study results and caveats: It has been reported that TCR beta sequences accurately predicted the HLA-A and HLA-B alleles of most subjects. In all likelihood, a cluster of highly shared sequence variants was a sequencing artifact. Through in vitro validation, three CMV-associated chains were shown to be specific for CMV antigens.

The source material was PBMCs. The TCR sequence derives from a man aged 40-55 years in good health and CMV-seronegative.

CDR3: CASSSMGWGGYEQYF. For the CDR3, the DNA is TGTGCCAGCAGCTCGATGGGGTGGGGCGGCTACGAGCAGTACTTC. The V gene is TRBV7-9, the J gene TRBJ2-7; TRBD1 is a possible D gene (5 bases). Looked up from germline, CDR1 is SEHNR and CDR2 is FQNEAQ (reference sequence). The germline V and J ends were trimmed by 4 bases and 3 bases, with 16 bases remaining between them. The CDR3 contains 15 residues.